This T cell receptor beta chain is from a study of PD-L1 blockade in urothelial cancer. Broader study findings: Below-median pretreatment blood TCR clonality was a predictor of better survival.

Assay: immunoSEQ multiplex PCR; the TCRdb copy retains only in-frame clones and omits some. Of 55,000 or so clones in the sample, approximately 84% were seen once. The CDR3 runs to 13 residues. The V gene's germline CDR1 is SNHLY and CDR2 FYNNEI. V lost 7 bases and J lost 8, with 15 bases in between. A word on this clone: The antigen remains unidentified.

Sequencing was performed on PBMCs, taken around atezolizumab (anti-PD-L1) treatment. This sequence originates from a man in his forties or fifties with urothelial cancer. This chain uses TRBV2 with TRBJ2-1; no clear D gene. As DNA, the CDR3 is TGTGCCAGCATTAGCCGCCCGGCAGATGAGCAGTTCTTC. Translating gives CASISRPADEQFF.